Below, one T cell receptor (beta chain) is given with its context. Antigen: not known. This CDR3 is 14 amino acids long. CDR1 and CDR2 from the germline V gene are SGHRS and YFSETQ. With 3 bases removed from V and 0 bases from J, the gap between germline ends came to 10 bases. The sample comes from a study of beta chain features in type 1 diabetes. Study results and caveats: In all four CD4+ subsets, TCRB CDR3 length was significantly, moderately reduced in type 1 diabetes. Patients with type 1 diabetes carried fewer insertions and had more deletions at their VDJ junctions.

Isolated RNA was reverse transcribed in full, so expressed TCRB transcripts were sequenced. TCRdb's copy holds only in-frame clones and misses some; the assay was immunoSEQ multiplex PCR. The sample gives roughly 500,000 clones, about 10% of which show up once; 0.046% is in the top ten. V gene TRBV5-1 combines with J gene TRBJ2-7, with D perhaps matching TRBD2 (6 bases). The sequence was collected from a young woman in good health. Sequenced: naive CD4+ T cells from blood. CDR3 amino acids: CASSSEGTSYEQYF. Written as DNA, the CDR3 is TGCGCCAGCAGCTCGGAGGGTACCTCCTACGAGCAGTACTTC.